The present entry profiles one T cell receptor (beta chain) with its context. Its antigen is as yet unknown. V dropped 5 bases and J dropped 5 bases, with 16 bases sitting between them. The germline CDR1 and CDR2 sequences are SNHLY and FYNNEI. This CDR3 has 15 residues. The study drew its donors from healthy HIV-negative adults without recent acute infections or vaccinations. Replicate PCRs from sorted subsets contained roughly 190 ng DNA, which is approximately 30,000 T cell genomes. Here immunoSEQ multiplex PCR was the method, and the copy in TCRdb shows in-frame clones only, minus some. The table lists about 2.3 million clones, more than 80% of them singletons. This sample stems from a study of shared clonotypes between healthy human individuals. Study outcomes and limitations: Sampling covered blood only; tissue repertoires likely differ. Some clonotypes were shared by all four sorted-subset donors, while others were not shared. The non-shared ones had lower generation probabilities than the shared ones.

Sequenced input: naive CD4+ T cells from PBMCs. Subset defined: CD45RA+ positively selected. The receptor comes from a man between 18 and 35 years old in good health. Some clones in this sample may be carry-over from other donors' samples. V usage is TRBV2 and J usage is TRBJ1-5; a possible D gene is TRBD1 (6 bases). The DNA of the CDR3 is TGTGCCAGCAGTCTTTTTAGGGGGGAAGATCAGCCCCAGCATTTT. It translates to CASSLFRGEDQPQHF. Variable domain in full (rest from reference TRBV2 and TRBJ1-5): EPEVTQTPSHQVTQMGQEVILRCVPISNHLYFYWYRQILGQKVEFLVSFYNNEISEKSEIFDDQFSVERPDGSNFTLKIRSTKLEDSAMYFCASSLFRGEDQPQHFGDGTRLSIL.